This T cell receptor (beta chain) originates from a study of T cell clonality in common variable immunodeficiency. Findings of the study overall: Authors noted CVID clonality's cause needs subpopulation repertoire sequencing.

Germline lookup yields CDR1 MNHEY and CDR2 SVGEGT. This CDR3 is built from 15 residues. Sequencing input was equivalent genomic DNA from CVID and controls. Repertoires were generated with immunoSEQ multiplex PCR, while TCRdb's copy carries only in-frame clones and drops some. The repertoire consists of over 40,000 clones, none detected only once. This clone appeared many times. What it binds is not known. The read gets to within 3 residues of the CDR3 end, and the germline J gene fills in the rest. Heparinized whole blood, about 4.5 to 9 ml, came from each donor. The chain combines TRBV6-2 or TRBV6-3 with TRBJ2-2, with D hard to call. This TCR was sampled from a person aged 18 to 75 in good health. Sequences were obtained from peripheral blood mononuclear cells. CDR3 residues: CASSYSIPDTSPLFF. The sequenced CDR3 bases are TGTGCCAGCAGTTACTCGATTCCCGATACATCACCG.